These 14 T cell receptor beta chains were sequenced from one sample in a study of T cell repertoires in cytomegalovirus infection. TCRdb reanalysed the reads using MiXCR and keeps one entry per CDR3 protein. The top ten hold around 3% of the sample, which has 740,000 or so distinct CDR3 sequences, 35% seen once. The sequenced sample consisted of PBMCs. The receptor set was obtained from a human donor in good health (CMV status not recorded). Some clones in this sample may be carry-over from other donors' samples.

The chain links TRBV27 to TRBJ2-1; D gene ambiguous. Trimming shortened V by 4 bases and J by 6 bases, and 4 bases separated the two germline ends. The CDR3 covers 11 residues. Germline V gene lookup returns CDR1 MNHEY and CDR2 SMNVEV (reference sequence). The DNA for the CDR3 is TGTGCCAGCAGTTCTTTCAATGAGCAGTTCTTC. This codes for CASSSFNEQFF.

The chain joins TRBV30 to TRBJ2-1, with TRBD2 matching over 7 bases. The V segment lost 0 bases and the J segment 8 bases; nucleotides outside the gene matches: 4. The CDR3 contains 13 residues. Germline lookup yields CDR1 GTSNPN and CDR2 SVGIG (reference sequence). The CDR3 coding sequence is TGTGCCTGGAGTGTCCAGCGGGGTCATGAGCAGTTCTTC. This encodes CAWSVQRGHEQFF.

This chain uses TRBV12-5 with TRBJ2-3; D remains ambiguous. Trimming pared 6 bases from V and 4 bases from J, leaving 14 bases between. This CDR3 has 14 residues. The V gene's germline CDR1 is LGHNT and CDR2 FRNRAP. The CDR3 DNA reads as TGTGCTAGTGGGCAGTTCGGAGTGGCAGATACGCAGTATTTT. The encoded protein is CASGQFGVADTQYF.

This clonotype was seen a few times. The chain uses TRBV19 and TRBJ2-1; the match to TRBD1 covers 9 bases. This CDR3 comprises 16 residues. Germline-derived CDR1 and CDR2 are LNHDA and SQIVND (reference sequence). The ends lost 4 bases at V and 9 bases at J; junction bases unmatched: 13. The CDR3 loop reads CASSTAQGAKVPEQFF. The CDR3 DNA reads TGTGCCAGTAGTACCGCACAGGGGGCGAAAGTTCCTGAGCAGTTCTTC.

There are a few counts of this clonotype. The chain recombines TRBV19 with TRBJ2-1; tentatively, D is TRBD1 or TRBD2 (5 bases each). The CDR3 spans 14 residues. Deletions cut 10 bases from V and 11 bases from J, with 24 bases between. Germline V lookup: CDR1 LNHDA, CDR2 SQIVND (reference sequence). The CDR3 sequence: CATVSRDGVIKQFF. The CDR3 DNA sequence: TGTGCCACTGTTTCCCGGGACGGGGTTATTAAGCAGTTCTTC.

This clonotype was detected a few times. The chain couples TRBV7-6 to TRBJ2-2, with 7 bases fitting TRBD1. The germline gives CDR1 SGHVS, CDR2 FNYEAQ. Trimming took 5 bases from V and 6 from J; bases not matched to a gene: 6. This CDR3 spans 14 amino acids. CDR3 protein: CASSPGQFPGELFF. CDR3 DNA sequence: TGTGCCAGCAGCCCGGGACAGTTCCCCGGGGAGCTGTTTTTT.

As concerns this clonotype: A clone one base away is much larger, so this may be a read error. The J gene is TRBJ1-4, the V gene TRBV7-2; D may be TRBD1 (5 bases). Trimming shortened V by 3 bases and J by 4 bases, and 12 bases separated the two germline ends. Germline-derived CDR1 and CDR2 are SGHTA and FQGNSA. The CDR3 extends over 15 amino acids. CDR3 nucleotides: TGTGCCAGCAGCTTTTATTGGGGGGATAATGAAAAACTGTTTTTT. Amino acid sequence: CASSFYWGDNEKLFF.

This chain links TRBV12-3 or TRBV12-4 with TRBJ2-1; possible D gene TRBD2, 5 bases. The V gene lost 6 bases and the J gene lost 6 bases, with 15 bases spanning the gap. The CDR3 runs to 14 residues. The CDR3 region has the DNA TGTGCCAGCAGCCGAACCGGGGAACTCAATGAGCAGTTCTTC. Translation: CASSRTGELNEQFF.

The genes are TRBV12-3 or TRBV12-4 and TRBJ2-5; D is undetermined. The CDR3 has 13 residues. The ends were cut back, 2 bases at V and 0 bases at J, with 4 bases in the middle. In DNA, the CDR3 is TGTGCCAGCAGTTTAATGGACCAAGAGACCCAGTACTTC. It translates to CASSLMDQETQYF.

This clonotype was observed a single time. The rearrangement joins TRBV28 to TRBJ1-2; 12 bases line up with TRBD1. Germline CDR1 is MDHEN and CDR2 is SYDVKM. Trimming removed 6 bases from V and 0 bases from J; junction bases left unmatched: 5. This CDR3 is built from 16 residues. DNA of the CDR3: TGTGCCAGCAGCCTAGGGACAGGGGGCTCTAACTATGGCTACACCTTC. Translated, it gives CASSLGTGGSNYGYTF.

In the case of this clonotype: One junction end does not reproduce the germline sequence, and a read error may be involved. The chain joins TRBV10-3 to TRBJ1-2; D is uncertain. The CDR3 contains 12 residues. CDR1 ENHRY and CDR2 SYGVKD come from the germline V gene. The CDR3 loop is CAIKNTDYGYPF. The CDR3 DNA is TGTGCCATCAAAAATACAGACTATGGCTACCCCTTC.

The chain employs TRBV23-1 and TRBJ1-5; D may be TRBD1 (6 bases). TRBV23-1 is an ORF, and what it does is uncertain. This CDR3 comprises 14 residues. The V and J ends lost 6 bases and 7 bases respectively, with 16 bases between them. CDR3 protein: CASSPSGRGQPQHF. Here the CDR3 DNA reads TGCGCCAGCAGCCCTTCGGGGAGGGGGCAGCCCCAGCATTTT.

As for this clonotype: This may be a read error: a much more frequent sequence differs by one nucleotide. This chain connects TRBV7-8 to TRBJ2-1; a possible D gene is TRBD2 (5 bases). In germline, CDR1 is SGHVS, CDR2 FQNEAQ. The CDR3 extends over 14 amino acids. CDR3 sequence (DNA): TGTGCCAGCAGCTTACTTGGACTCCACAATGAGCGGTTCTTC. This translates into CASSLLGLHNERFF.

The chain employs TRBV20-1 and TRBJ1-6; D is uncertain. CDR3 length: 12 amino acids. V was trimmed by 3 bases and J by 6 bases, leaving 6 bases between them. Germline lookup yields CDR1 DFQATT and CDR2 SNEGSKA (reference sequence). CDR3 in DNA: TGCAGTGCTAGGAGCCCTAATTCACCCCTCCACTTT. It yields the protein CSARSPNSPLHF.